This T cell receptor (beta chain) was recorded in a study of T cells after yellow fever vaccination. Study background: SMART-Seq v4 Ultra Low Input served to prepare low-cell-number fractions.

TCRdb re-called the 5' RACE reads through MiXCR, storing one row per CDR3 protein. There are approximately 350,000 distinct CDR3 sequences in the sample; 11% occur only once, and roughly a sixth lies in the top ten. V was shortened by 8 bases and J by 5 bases, with 12 bases between the two germline ends. CDR1 MNHEY and CDR2 SMNVEV come from the germline V gene (reference sequence). The length of the CDR3 is 12 residues. This rearrangement joins TRBV27 to TRBJ1-1; D is unresolved. The source was PBMCs, collected on the day of the first yellow fever vaccination. This sequence was found in a young man who received the YFV17D yellow fever vaccine. The CDR3 protein is CASGYSKTEAFF. The CDR3 coding sequence is TGTGCCAGCGGATATAGTAAGACTGAAGCTTTCTTT.